This T cell receptor (beta chain) derives from a study of CD4 T cells in relation to SARS-CoV-2 and coronaviruses. Details on this clone: The antigen is undetermined.

The table came from immunoSEQ multiplex PCR; TCRdb's copy has only in-frame clones and leaves some out. The table has 35,000 to 40,000 clones, roughly 84% seen once. The clonotype originates from an adult with COVID-19. The sequenced material came from naive CD4+ T cells from PBMCs, cultured in vitro. Indicated subset: naive CD4+ T cells isolated by negative enrichment.

For the CDR3, the DNA is TGTGCCAGCAGCCATTTGTGGCCTAGCACAGATACGCAGTATTTT. Encoded protein: CASSHLWPSTDTQYF. The genes are TRBV3-1 (or the pseudogene TRBV3-2) and TRBJ2-3; D remains unclear. The CDR3 spans 15 residues. V lost 3 bases to trimming and J lost 0 bases, with 10 bases between them. The germline V gene encodes CDR1 LGHDT and CDR2 YNNKEL (reference sequence).